This TCR beta chain was recovered during a study of tumor-infiltrating lymphocytes in primary liver carcinoma. Germline V gene sequence: CDR1 MNHNS, CDR2 SASEGT. The CDR3 sequence is 15 residues long. In the case of this clonotype: At one boundary the junction diverges from the germline segment, which might be a read error.

Starting material of roughly 0.45 ug total RNA yielded TCR beta cDNA via a constant-region primer. Nested multiplex PCR, run for three rounds with slightly modified ARM-PCR, yielded TCR beta libraries. The first two PCR rounds used TRBV1-TRBV30 primers with a Cbeta primer, 10 cycles each. Via MiXCR, TCRdb re-called the multiplex PCR reads, giving one row per CDR3 protein. The sample holds 99,000 or so distinct CDR3 sequences, 69% seen once. Unsorted bulk tissue of about 20-32 mg yielded co-extracted RNA and DNA. The patients lived with chronic HBV infection and had not yet received any treatment. The chain has TRBV6-1 and TRBJ2-3, with D possibly matching TRBD1 (5 bases). The sample taken for sequencing was liver tumor tissue from sampling region 5. Subset reported: tumor region T5, tumor centre. The sequence was collected from a woman in her sixties with primary liver carcinoma and hepatitis B virus infection. The CDR3 loop is CASRVGVRVTDTQCF. The CDR3 DNA reads as TGTGCCAGCAGAGTGGGTGTCAGGGTTACAGATACGCAGTGTTTT.